Each of the 6 T cell receptor beta chains below was sequenced from the same sample in a study of long-term antiretroviral therapy in people with HIV. With survey level as its setting, the immunoSEQ assay was v3.0. The assay was immunoSEQ multiplex PCR, and TCRdb's table has in-frame clones only and misses some. The sample holds 30,000 to 35,000 clones, 80% to 90% seen once. The specimen comprised unsorted PBMCs, sampled 0.8 years before starting antiretroviral therapy. Receptor source: a man between 18 and 29 years old with HIV.

This clone has a single count. The gene calls are TRBV11-2 and TRBJ2-7; 9 nucleotides agree with TRBD2. This CDR3 has 16 amino acids. The V and J ends lost 2 bases and 2 bases, in that order; junction bases with no gene match: 7. CDR1 and CDR2 (germline): SGHAT, FQNNGV. In nucleotides, the CDR3 is TGTGCCAGCAGCTTAATTAGCGGGGGCTTAACCTACGAGCAGTACTTC. Amino acid sequence: CASSLISGGLTYEQYF.

The rearrangement links TRBV12-5 to TRBJ2-7; D is possibly TRBD1 or TRBD2 (5 bases each). The CDR3 loop spans 14 amino acids. Germline lookup yields CDR1 LGHNT and CDR2 FRNRAP. Trimming stripped 5 bases from V and 2 bases from J, with 13 bases between. The CDR3 reads CASGARDGTYEQYF. DNA of the CDR3: TGTGCTAGTGGTGCCCGGGACGGAACCTACGAGCAGTACTTC.

This CDR3 reads CASSTLQETQYF. The CDR3 DNA follows: TGTGCCAGCAGCACCCTCCAGGAGACCCAGTACTTC. The chain recombines TRBV7-6 with TRBJ2-5; D remains unclear. The V end was cut by 5 bases, the J end by 5 bases, with 9 bases between. Germline-derived CDR1 and CDR2 are SGHVS and FNYEAQ. The CDR3 contains 12 residues.

The CDR3 region has the DNA TGCGCCAGCAGCTTCCTGTTATCTGGGGCCAACGTCCTGACTTTC. This sequence encodes CASSFLLSGANVLTF. This chain links TRBV5-1 with TRBJ2-6; D not certain. Germline V gene sequence: CDR1 SGHRS, CDR2 YFSETQ. There are 15 residues in the CDR3. V was shortened by 2 bases and J by 1 base, with 7 bases between the two germline ends.

The V and J genes are TRBV7-9 and TRBJ2-3, with 7 bases identical to TRBD2. Per germline, CDR1 SEHNR and CDR2 FQNEAQ (reference sequence). J gave up 1 base and V 1 base, and 5 bases lay outside the gene matches. The CDR3 has 16 residues. The CDR3 loop is CASSLEASGGTDTQYF. The CDR3 bases are TGTGCCAGCAGCTTAGAGGCTAGCGGAGGCACAGATACGCAGTATTTT.

The V and J genes are TRBV29-1 and TRBJ1-1; D remains unclear. Trimming took off 1 base at V and 3 bases at J, with 15 bases between the two ends. In germline, CDR1 is SQVTM, CDR2 ANQGSEA. The CDR3 totals 15 residues. Here the CDR3 DNA reads TGCAGCGTTGAAGCTGGTGTAGCGGTGCACACTGAAGCTTTCTTT. It specifies CSVEAGVAVHTEAFF.